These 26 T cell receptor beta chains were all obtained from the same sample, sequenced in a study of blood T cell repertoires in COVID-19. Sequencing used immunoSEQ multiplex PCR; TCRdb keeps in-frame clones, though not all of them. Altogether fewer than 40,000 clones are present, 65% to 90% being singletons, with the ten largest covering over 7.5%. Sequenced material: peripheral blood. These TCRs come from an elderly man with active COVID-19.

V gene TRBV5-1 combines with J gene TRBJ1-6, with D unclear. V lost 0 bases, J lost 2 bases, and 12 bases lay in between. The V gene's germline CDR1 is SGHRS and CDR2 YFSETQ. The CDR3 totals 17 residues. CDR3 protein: CASSLVPGKPYNSPLHF. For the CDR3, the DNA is TGCGCCAGCAGCTTGGTTCCGGGTAAGCCCTATAATTCACCCCTCCACTTT.

The CDR3 here is CASSPRDSWETQYF. The CDR3 nucleotides are TGTGCCAGCAGCCCCCGTGATAGCTGGGAGACCCAGTACTTC. The chain recombines TRBV7-9 with TRBJ2-5; D gene uncertain. Looked up from germline, CDR1 is SEHNR and CDR2 is FQNEAQ (reference sequence). There are 14 residues in the CDR3. V was clipped by 5 bases and J by 5 bases, with 15 bases between them.

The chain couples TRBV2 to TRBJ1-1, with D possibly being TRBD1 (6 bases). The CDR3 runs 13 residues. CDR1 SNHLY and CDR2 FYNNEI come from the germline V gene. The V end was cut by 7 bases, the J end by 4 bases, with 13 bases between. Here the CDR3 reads CASTEEGGTEAFF. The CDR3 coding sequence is TGTGCCAGCACTGAGGAAGGGGGCACTGAAGCTTTCTTT.

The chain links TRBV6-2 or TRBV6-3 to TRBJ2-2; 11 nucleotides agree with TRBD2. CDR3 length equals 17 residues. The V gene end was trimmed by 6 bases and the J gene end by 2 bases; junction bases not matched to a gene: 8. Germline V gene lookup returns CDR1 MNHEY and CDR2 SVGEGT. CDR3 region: CASSRTSGGSNTGELFF. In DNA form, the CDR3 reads TGTGCCAGCAGCCGCACTAGCGGGGGATCTAACACCGGGGAGCTGTTTTTT.

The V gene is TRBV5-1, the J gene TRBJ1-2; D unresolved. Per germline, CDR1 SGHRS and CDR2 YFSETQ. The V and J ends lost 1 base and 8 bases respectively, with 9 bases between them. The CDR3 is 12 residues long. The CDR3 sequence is CASSLLGEGYTF. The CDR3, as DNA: TGCGCCAGCAGCTTGTTGGGCGAAGGCTACACCTTC.

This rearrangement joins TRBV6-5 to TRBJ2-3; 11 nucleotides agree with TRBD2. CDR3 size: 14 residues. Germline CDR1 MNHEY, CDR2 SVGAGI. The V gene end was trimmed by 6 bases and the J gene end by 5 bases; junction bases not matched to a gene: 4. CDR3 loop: CASRLAGGQDTQYF. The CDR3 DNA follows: TGTGCCAGCAGGCTAGCGGGGGGACAAGATACGCAGTATTTT.

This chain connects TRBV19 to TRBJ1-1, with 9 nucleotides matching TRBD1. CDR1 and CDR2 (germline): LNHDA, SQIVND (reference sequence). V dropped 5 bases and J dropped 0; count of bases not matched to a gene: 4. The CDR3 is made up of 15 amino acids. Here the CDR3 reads CASSDRGYMNTEAFF. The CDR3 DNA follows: TGTGCCAGTAGTGACAGGGGGTACATGAACACTGAAGCTTTCTTT.

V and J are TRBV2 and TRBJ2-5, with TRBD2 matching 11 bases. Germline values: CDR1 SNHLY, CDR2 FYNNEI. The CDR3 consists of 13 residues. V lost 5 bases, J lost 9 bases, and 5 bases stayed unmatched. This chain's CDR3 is CASSRETSGAQYF. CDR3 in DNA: TGTGCCAGCAGTCGGGAGACTAGCGGGGCCCAGTACTTC. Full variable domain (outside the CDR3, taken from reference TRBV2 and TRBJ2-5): EPEVTQTPSHQVTQMGQEVILRCVPISNHLYFYWYRQILGQKVEFLVSFYNNEISEKSEIFDDQFSVERPDGSNFTLKIRSTKLEDSAMYFCASSRETSGAQYFGPGTRLLVL.

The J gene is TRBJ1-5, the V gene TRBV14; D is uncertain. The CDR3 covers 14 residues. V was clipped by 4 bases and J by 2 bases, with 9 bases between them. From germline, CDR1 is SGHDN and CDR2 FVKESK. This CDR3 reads CASSRAGGNQPQHF. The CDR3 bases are TGTGCCAGCAGCCGTGCCGGGGGCAATCAGCCCCAGCATTTT.

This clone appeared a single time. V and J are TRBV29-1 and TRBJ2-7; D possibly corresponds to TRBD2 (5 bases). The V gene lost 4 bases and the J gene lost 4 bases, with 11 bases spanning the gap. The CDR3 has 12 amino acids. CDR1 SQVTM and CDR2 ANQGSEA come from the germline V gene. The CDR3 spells CSVAGESYEQYF. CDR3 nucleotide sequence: TGCAGCGTTGCTGGGGAGTCTTACGAGCAGTACTTC.

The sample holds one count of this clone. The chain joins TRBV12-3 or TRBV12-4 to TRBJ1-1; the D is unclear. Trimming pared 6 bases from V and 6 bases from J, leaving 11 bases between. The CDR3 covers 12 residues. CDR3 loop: CASRTPNAEAFF. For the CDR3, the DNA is TGTGCCAGCAGGACACCAAATGCTGAAGCTTTCTTT.

CDR3 nucleotides: TGTGCCAGCAGGCGTACCGGGGACACAGGCTCCTACAATGAGCAGTTCTTC. Its translation: CASRRTGDTGSYNEQFF. This sequence joins TRBV2 and TRBJ2-1; D possibly corresponds to TRBD1 (6 bases). Germline V gene data show CDR1 as SNHLY and CDR2 as FYNNEI. This CDR3 contains 17 residues. Deletions cut 6 bases from V and 0 bases from J, with 18 bases between.

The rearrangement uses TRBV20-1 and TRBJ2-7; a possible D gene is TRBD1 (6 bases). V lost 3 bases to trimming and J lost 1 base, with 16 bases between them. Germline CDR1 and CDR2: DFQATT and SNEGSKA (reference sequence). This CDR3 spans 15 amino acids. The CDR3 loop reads CSASSPQGTSYEQYF. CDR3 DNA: TGCAGTGCTAGTTCGCCCCAGGGGACGTCCTACGAGCAGTACTTC.

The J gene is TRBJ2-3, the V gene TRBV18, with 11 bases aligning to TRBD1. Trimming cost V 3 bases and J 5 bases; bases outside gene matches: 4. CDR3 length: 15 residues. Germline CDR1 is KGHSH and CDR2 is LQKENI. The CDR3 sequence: CASSPDRGLGDTQYF. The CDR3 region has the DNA TGTGCCAGCTCACCGGACAGGGGGCTTGGAGATACGCAGTATTTT. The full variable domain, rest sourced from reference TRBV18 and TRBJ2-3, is NAGVMQNPRHLVRRRGQEARLRCSPMKGHSHVYWYRQLPEEGLKFMVYLQKENIIDESGMPKERFSAEFPKEGPSILRIQQVVRGDSAAYFCASSPDRGLGDTQYFGPGTRLTVL.

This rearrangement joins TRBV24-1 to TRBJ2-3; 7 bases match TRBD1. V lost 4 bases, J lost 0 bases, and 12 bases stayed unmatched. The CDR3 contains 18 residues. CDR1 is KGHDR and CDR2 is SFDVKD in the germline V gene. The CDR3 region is CATSDRDSSSWSTDTQYF. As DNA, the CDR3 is TGTGCCACCAGTGACAGGGACAGCTCTTCTTGGAGCACAGATACGCAGTATTTT.

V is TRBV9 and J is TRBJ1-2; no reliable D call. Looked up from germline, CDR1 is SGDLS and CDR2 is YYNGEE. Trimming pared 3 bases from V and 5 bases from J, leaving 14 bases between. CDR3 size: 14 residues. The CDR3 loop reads CASSGSGFLYGYTF. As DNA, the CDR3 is TGTGCCAGCAGCGGGAGCGGATTCCTATATGGCTACACCTTC.

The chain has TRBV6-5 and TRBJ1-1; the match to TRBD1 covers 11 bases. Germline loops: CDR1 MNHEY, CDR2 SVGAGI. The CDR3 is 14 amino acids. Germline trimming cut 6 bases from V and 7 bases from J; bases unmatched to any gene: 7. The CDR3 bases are TGTGCCAGCAGCTACGGGACAGGGGGGTATGAAGCTTTCTTT. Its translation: CASSYGTGGYEAFF.

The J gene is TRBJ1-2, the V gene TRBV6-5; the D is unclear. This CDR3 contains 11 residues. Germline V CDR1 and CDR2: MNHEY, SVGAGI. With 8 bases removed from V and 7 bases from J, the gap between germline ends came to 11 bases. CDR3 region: CASHQEGGYTF. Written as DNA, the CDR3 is TGTGCCAGCCATCAAGAGGGTGGCTACACCTTC.

The CDR3 bases are TGCAGTGCTAGTTCCGCCTACGAGCAGTACTTC. As protein: CSASSAYEQYF. The chain joins TRBV20-1 to TRBJ2-7; no firm D call. The germline V and J ends were trimmed by 3 bases and 2 bases, with 5 bases remaining between them. The CDR3 is 11 amino acids. CDR1 is DFQATT and CDR2 is SNEGSKA in the germline V gene (reference sequence).

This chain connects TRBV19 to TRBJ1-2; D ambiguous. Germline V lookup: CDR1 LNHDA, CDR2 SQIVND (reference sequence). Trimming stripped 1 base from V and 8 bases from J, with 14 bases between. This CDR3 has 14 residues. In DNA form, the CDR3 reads TGTGCCAGTAGTATAGTAGCCCCGGGAGAAGGCTACACCTTC. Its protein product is CASSIVAPGEGYTF.

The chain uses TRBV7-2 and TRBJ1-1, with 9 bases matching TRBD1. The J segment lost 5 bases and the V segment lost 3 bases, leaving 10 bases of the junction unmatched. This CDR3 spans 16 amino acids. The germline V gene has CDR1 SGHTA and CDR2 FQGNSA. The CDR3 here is CASSFDMRGQGTEAFF. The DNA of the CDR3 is TGTGCCAGCAGCTTCGACATGAGGGGACAGGGTACTGAAGCTTTCTTT.

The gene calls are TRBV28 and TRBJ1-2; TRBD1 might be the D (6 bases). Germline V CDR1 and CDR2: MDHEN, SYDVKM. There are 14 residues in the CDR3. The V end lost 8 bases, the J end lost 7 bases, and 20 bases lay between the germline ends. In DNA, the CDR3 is TGTGCCAGCGGCGCGGGGGGCGCCGTGGGTGGCTACACCTTC. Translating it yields CASGAGGAVGGYTF.

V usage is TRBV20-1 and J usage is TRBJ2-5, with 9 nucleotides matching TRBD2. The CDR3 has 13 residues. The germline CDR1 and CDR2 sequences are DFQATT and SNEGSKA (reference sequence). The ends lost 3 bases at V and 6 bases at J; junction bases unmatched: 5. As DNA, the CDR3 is TGCAGTGCTAGTATCCTAGCGGGGCAGACCCAGTACTTC. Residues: CSASILAGQTQYF.

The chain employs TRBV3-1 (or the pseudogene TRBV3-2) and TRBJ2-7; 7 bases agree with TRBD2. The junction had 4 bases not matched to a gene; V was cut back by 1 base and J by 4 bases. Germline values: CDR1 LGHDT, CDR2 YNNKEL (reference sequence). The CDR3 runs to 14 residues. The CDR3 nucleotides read TGTGCCAGCAGCCAAGCGGGACTACTATACGAGCAGTACTTC. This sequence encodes CASSQAGLLYEQYF.

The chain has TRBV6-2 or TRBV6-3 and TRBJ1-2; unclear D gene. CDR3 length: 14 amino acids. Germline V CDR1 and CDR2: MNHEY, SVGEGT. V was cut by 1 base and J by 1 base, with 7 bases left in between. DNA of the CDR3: TGTGCCAGCAGTTACTTCGGGGTTAACTATGGCTACACCTTC. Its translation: CASSYFGVNYGYTF.

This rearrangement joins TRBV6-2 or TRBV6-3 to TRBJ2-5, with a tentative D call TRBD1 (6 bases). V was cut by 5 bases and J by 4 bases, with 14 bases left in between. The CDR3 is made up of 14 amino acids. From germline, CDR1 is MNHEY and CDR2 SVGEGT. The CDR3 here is CASSDQGIAETQYF. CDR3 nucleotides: TGTGCCAGCAGTGATCAGGGGATAGCAGAGACCCAGTACTTC.